A single T cell receptor (beta chain) is shown here with its context. This clonotype was recorded at least ten times. Its target antigen remains unknown. Base qualities are not provided; no much larger clone lies one nucleotide away. The sample is drawn from a study of response to subunit inactivated influenza vaccine (dated by TCRdb to between 2017 and 2018). Looking at the study overall: Deep quantitative T cell receptor repertoire profiling was used in the study to track responses to a trivalent subunit inactivated influenza vaccine.

The V end gives up 3 bases and the J end 0 bases, leaving 1 base in the junction not matched to a gene. According to the germline V gene, CDR1 reads MDHEN and CDR2 reads SYDVKM. From its cysteine to its phenylalanine, the CDR3 spans 14 amino acids. Of the read, only the CDR3 DNA is kept; its 42 bases are in frame from base 1. On the study overall, not on this receptor specifically: The authors suggested that each seasonal influenza vaccination may recruit only a limited number of new T cells.

The protocol used for the library was RT-PCR. Data came from an Illumina HiSeq 2500. TCRdb reprocessed the public reads (quality trimming at Q25 with fastp, clone calling with MiXCR) and kept in-frame beta chains. Each entry is one CDR3 protein sequence, shown with its most common DNA and genes. The sample profile shows more than 500,000 distinct CDR3 sequences; 11% of them were found once. The ten largest clones represent 11% of the sample. These same data were also listed under a study on T cells expressing NK-cell markers. In that second paper, the authors write: The TCR beta cDNA libraries were made using 5'RACE template switching, a step that added both a universal primer site and unique molecular identifiers. Seven or eight donors provided sorted CD3+CD56+NKG2C+, CD3+CD56+NKG2C- and CD3+CD56-NKG2C+ T-cell subsets, whose TCR beta-chain repertoires were profiled. Among the eight sequenced donors, seven were HCMV-seropositive and one was HCMV-seronegative. To restrict sorting to alphabetaTCR-expressing T cells, an anti-gammadeltaTCR antibody was added in several experiments. For five or six donors, the dominant CD3+CD56+NKG2C+ clonotypes were among the top 10 CD8+ clonotypes and accounted for 1.0-7.0% of CD8+ T cells. Those dominant clonotypes were again the most abundant among CD3+CD56-NKG2C+ cells in a few donors, at roughly 25-60.1%. Whether the expanded NKG2C-expressing T cell clones were specific for HCMV antigens remained unclear. Randomly selected healthy volunteers, three men and five women, were used as the eight sequenced donors. A commercial ELISA kit detecting HCMV-specific IgG in serum was used to determine HCMV serostatus. Peripheral blood mononuclear cells were isolated from blood by Ficoll density gradient centrifugation. Bulk peripheral blood T-cell repertoires were additionally sequenced from unsorted PBMC for several donors. Synthesis of cDNA was primed from the TCR beta constant segment and was followed by two consecutive PCR amplification steps. Libraries were sequenced as 2 x 150 bp reads on Illumina HiSeq 2000/2500, MiSeq or NextSeq. MIGEC was used to demultiplex reads and group the reads by UMI, and MiTCR was used to assemble and quantify clonotypes. To exclude erroneous sequences, only TCR cDNA sequences supported by at least two reads were retained. Downstream repertoire analysis used the tcR package, and clonotypes were matched across fractions by CDR3 nucleotide sequence plus V segment. VDJmatch was used to annotate antigen specificity against VDJdb, with one amino acid substitution in CDR3 permitted.

The sequenced sample was PBMCs from blood, obtained on the day of vaccination. The source of this sequence is a man over 45 who received an inactivated influenza vaccine. Donor details come from another sample of the same person, matched by shared clones. This sequence uses TRBV28 and TRBJ2-7, and TRBD1 aligns with 8 junction nucleotides. The nucleotide sequence reads as follows: TGTGCCAGCAGTTTGACAGGGGTCTCCTACGAGCAGTACTTC. Its product reads: CASSLTGVSYEQYF.